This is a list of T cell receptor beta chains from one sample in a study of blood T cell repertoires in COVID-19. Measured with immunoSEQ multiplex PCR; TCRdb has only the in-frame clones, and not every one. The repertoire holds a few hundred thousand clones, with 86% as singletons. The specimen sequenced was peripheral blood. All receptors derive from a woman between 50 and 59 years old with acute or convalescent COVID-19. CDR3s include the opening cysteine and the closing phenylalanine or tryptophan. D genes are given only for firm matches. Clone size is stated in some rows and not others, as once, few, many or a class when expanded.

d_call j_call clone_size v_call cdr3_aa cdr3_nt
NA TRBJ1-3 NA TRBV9 CASSQGHSGNTIYF TGTGCCAGCAGCCAAGGACACTCTGGAAACACCATATATTTT
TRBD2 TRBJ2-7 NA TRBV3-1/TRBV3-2 CASSQLLAGPGGEQYF TGTGCCAGCAGCCAACTCCTAGCGGGGCCCGGGGGCGAGCAGTACTTC
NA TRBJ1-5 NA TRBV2 CASKIQGPNQPQHF TGTGCCAGCAAGATACAGGGTCCCAATCAGCCCCAGCATTTT
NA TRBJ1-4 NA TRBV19 CASRQEGNEKLFF TGTGCCAGTAGACAGGAAGGCAATGAAAAACTGTTTTTT
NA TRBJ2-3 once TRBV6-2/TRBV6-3 CASSYGRWGDTQYF TGTGCCAGCAGTTATGGGAGGTGGGGAGATACGCAGTATTTT
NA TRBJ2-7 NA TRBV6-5 CASSYLDEQYF TGTGCCAGCAGCTACCTCGACGAGCAGTACTTC
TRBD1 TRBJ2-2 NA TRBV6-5 CASLGQANTGELFF TGTGCCAGCCTGGGACAGGCGAACACCGGGGAGCTGTTTTTT
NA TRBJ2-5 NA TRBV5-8 CASSSRKGLEGRKTQYF TGTGCCAGCAGCTCCCGAAAGGGCTTAGAGGGTCGGAAGACCCAGTACTTC
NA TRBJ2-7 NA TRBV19 CASSIQGSRSYEQYF TGTGCCAGTAGTATACAGGGGTCCCGCTCCTACGAGCAGTACTTC
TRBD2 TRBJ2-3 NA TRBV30 CAWSYGTSASTDTQYF TGTGCCTGGAGTTACGGGACTAGCGCTAGCACAGATACGCAGTATTTT
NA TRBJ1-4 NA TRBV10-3 CAISESQTSTNEKLFF TGTGCCATCAGTGAGTCCCAGACTTCAACTAATGAAAAACTGTTTTTT
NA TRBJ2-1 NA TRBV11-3 CASSLIGGSYNEQFF TGTGCCAGCAGCTTGATCGGTGGCTCCTACAATGAGCAGTTCTTC
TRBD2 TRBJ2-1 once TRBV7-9 CASSQQTSGNNEQFF TGTGCCAGCAGCCAACAGACTAGCGGGAACAATGAGCAGTTCTTC
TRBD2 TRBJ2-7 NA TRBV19 CASRVAGTSEQYF TGTGCCAGTAGGGTAGCGGGGACGAGTGAGCAGTACTTC
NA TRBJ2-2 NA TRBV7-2 CASSLDRLTTGELFF TGTGCCAGCAGCTTAGATCGTCTTACTACCGGGGAGCTGTTTTTT
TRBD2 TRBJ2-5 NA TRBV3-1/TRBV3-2 CASSQGRLAGGYQETQYF TGTGCCAGCAGCCAGGGCCGACTAGCGGGGGGTTACCAAGAGACCCAGTACTTC
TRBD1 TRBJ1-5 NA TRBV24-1 CATSDSGMDRLNQPQHF TGTGCCACCAGTGATTCTGGGATGGACAGGCTCAATCAGCCCCAGCATTTT
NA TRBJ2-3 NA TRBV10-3 CAISPTWGDTSTDTQYF TGTGCCATCAGCCCGACTTGGGGAGACACTAGCACAGATACGCAGTATTTT
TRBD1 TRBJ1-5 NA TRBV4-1 CASSQTGGAAQHF TGCGCCAGCAGCCAAACAGGGGGGGCGGCCCAGCATTTT
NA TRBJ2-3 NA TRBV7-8 CASSPEGRDWVYGTDTQYF TGTGCCAGCAGCCCAGAGGGAAGGGATTGGGTTTACGGCACAGATACGCAGTATTTT
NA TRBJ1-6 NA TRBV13 CASSLGLPGTLHF TGTGCCAGCAGCTTAGGTCTTCCGGGAACCCTCCACTTT
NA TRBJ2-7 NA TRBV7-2 CASSPRRVATASEQYF TGTGCCAGCAGCCCCCGTCGGGTAGCGACGGCCTCCGAGCAGTACTTC
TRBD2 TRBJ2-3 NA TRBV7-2 CASSWTSGAGTDTQYF TGTGCCAGCAGCTGGACTAGCGGGGCAGGCACAGATACGCAGTATTTT
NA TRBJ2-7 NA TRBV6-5 CASSYSSGMEEREQYF TGTGCCAGCAGTTACTCGTCGGGGATGGAGGAGCGCGAGCAGTACTTC
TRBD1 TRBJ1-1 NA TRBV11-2 CASSQGQGSIIDTEAFF TGTGCCAGCAGCCAGGGACAGGGATCAATAATCGACACTGAAGCTTTCTTT